These T cell receptor beta chains were read from a single sample in a study of cytomegalovirus exposure and HLA in healthy donors. Libraries were prepared by immunoSEQ multiplex PCR; TCRdb keeps only in-frame clonotypes and omits some of them. The sample yields 110,000 or so clones, 74% seen once. Sequencing was performed on PBMCs. These receptors were collected from a woman in her 40s in good health and CMV-seropositive. Each CDR3 is given with its conserved first and last residue. Fields, in order: J gene, V gene, D gene, clone size, CDR3 DNA, CDR3 protein. The D gene is left open where the match is weak. The size field is filled for only some rows; it gives once, few, many or a size class.

>TRBJ2-7|TRBV7-9|TRBD2|.
TGTGCCAGCAGCTTAGCTAGCGGGAGGGTGGGCGAGCAGTACTTC
CASSLASGRVGEQYF
>TRBJ1-2|TRBV6-6|TRBD1|.
TGTGCCAGCAGTCCCCGACAGGGGGCATGGGGCTACACCTTC
CASSPRQGAWGYTF
>TRBJ2-5|TRBV27|.|few
TGTGCCAGCAGTTTTTCGCCTCCCCGGATGGGCAGCCCCCAAGAGACCCAGTACTTC
CASSFSPPRMGSPQETQYF
>TRBJ2-6|TRBV19|.|.
TGTGCCAGTAGTGAGGTTTTCCCATCTGGGGCCAACGTCCTGACTTTC
CASSEVFPSGANVLTF
>TRBJ2-5|TRBV11-3|.|.
TGTGCCAGCAGCCCCTACCAACAGGGTGGGGAGACCCAGTACTTC
CASSPYQQGGETQYF
>TRBJ2-1|TRBV5-1|TRBD1|.
TGCGCCAGCAACAGGGGAGAAAGGACCGGTGAGCAGTTCTTC
CASNRGERTGEQFF
>TRBJ2-7|TRBV10-3|.|once
TGTGCCATCAGTGAGTCCGAGGAGCACGAGCAGTACTTC
CAISESEEHEQYF
>TRBJ2-7|TRBV6-6|TRBD2|.
TGTGCCAGCAGTTATAGTAGGCTAGCGGGGGAGCAGTACTTC
CASSYSRLAGEQYF
>TRBJ2-1|TRBV7-9|.|.
TGTTCCAGCGATCTCGCGAGCTCCTACAATGAGCAGTTCTTC
CSSDLASSYNEQFF
>TRBJ2-3|TRBV18|TRBD2|.
TGTGCCAGCTCACCACGGCTTACTAGCGGTGACACGCAGTATTTT
CASSPRLTSGDTQYF